Below, one T cell receptor beta chain is given with its context. These data originate in a study of blood T cell repertoires in COVID-19. Study in general: From the United States, Italy and Spain came samples of acute and convalescent COVID-19. Sample material is recorded as cDNA or gDNA derived from T cells, B-cell-depleted T cells, or PBMCs.

This CDR3 region has 13 residues. In germline, CDR1 is MNHEY, CDR2 SVGAGI. V lost 6 bases and J lost 3; bases outside the gene matches: 3. The authors' processing: Estimates of nucleated cell counts were drawn from the amplification of reference gene primers. Repertoires were generated with immunoSEQ multiplex PCR, while TCRdb's copy carries only in-frame clones and drops some. Clone size and V and J calls were adopted from that table, with D and trimming inferred from the DNA. The sample yields almost 200,000 clones, 85% to 90% seen once. The chain carries TRBV6-5 and TRBJ2-7; 9 bases map to TRBD1. This receptor was taken from a woman aged 70 to 79 with acute or convalescent COVID-19. Sequencing used peripheral blood. DNA of the CDR3: TGTGCCAGCAGGTGGACAGGGGACTACGAGCAGTACTTC. Translating gives CASRWTGDYEQYF.